A selection of T cell receptor beta chains follows, all from one sample in a study of T-cell reconstitution after alpha-beta-depleted transplantation in children. A single record per CDR3 protein comes from TCRdb applying MiXCR to the PCR reads. The sample lists 350,000 to 400,000 distinct CDR3 sequences, roughly 22% occurring once. Sequencing used PBMCs from the stem cell graft donor, obtained from the stem cell graft. All receptors derive from a human donor who donated a stem cell graft to a child with acute myeloid leukemia. The CDR3 runs from the conserved cysteine through the conserved F or W. The D gene is left open where the match is weak. Rows may omit the clone size; those that give it use once, few, many or a size class.

v_gene: TRBV20-1
d_gene: TRBD2
abundance: many
j_gene: TRBJ2-1
CDR3aa: CSTTGGRAHEQFF
CDR3nt: TGCAGTACCACGGGCGGGAGGGCCCATGAGCAGTTCTTC

v_gene: TRBV5-1
d_gene: TRBD2
abundance: .
j_gene: TRBJ2-3
CDR3aa: CASSPGGTSDTQYF
CDR3nt: TGCGCCAGCAGCCCGGGGGGGACTTCGGATACGCAGTATTTT

v_gene: TRBV5-1
d_gene: .
abundance: many
j_gene: TRBJ1-1
CDR3aa: CASSWTENTEAFF
CDR3nt: TGCGCCAGCAGCTGGACAGAGAACACTGAAGCTTTCTTT

v_gene: TRBV29-1
d_gene: .
abundance: many
j_gene: TRBJ2-7
CDR3aa: CSAGDRYYEQYF
CDR3nt: TGCAGCGCTGGTGACAGGTACTACGAGCAGTACTTC

v_gene: TRBV3-1
d_gene: .
abundance: .
j_gene: TRBJ2-7
CDR3aa: CASSQRFSSHEQYF
CDR3nt: TGTGCCAGCAGCCAACGATTTAGCTCTCACGAGCAGTACTTC

v_gene: TRBV7-2
d_gene: TRBD2
abundance: many
j_gene: TRBJ2-1
CDR3aa: CASSFGLAGYNEQFF
CDR3nt: TGTGCCAGCAGCTTCGGACTAGCGGGATACAATGAGCAGTTCTTC

v_gene: TRBV10-3
d_gene: TRBD1
abundance: few
j_gene: TRBJ2-7
CDR3aa: CAISEPDRAYEQYF
CDR3nt: TGTGCCATCAGTGAGCCGGACAGGGCGTACGAGCAGTACTTC

v_gene: TRBV6-2/TRBV6-3
d_gene: TRBD1
abundance: .
j_gene: TRBJ1-2
CDR3aa: CASRSTGGLYGYTF
CDR3nt: TGTGCCAGCAGATCGACAGGGGGCCTCTATGGCTACACCTTC

v_gene: TRBV29-1
d_gene: TRBD2
abundance: many
j_gene: TRBJ2-2
CDR3aa: CSVGTSGNTGELFF
CDR3nt: TGCAGCGTTGGAACTAGCGGAAACACCGGGGAGCTGTTTTTT

v_gene: TRBV11-2
d_gene: .
abundance: few
j_gene: TRBJ2-1
CDR3aa: CASSLLAFHEQFF
CDR3nt: TGTGCCAGCAGCTTACTGGCCTTCCATGAGCAGTTCTTC

v_gene: TRBV12-3/TRBV12-4
d_gene: TRBD2
abundance: .
j_gene: TRBJ2-7
CDR3aa: CASSPGGGFEQYF
CDR3nt: TGTGCCAGCAGTCCCGGGGGAGGGTTCGAGCAGTACTTC

v_gene: TRBV30
d_gene: .
abundance: .
j_gene: TRBJ2-7
CDR3aa: CAWSRLQTDLGYEQYF
CDR3nt: TGTGCCTGGAGTAGGTTGCAAACAGATCTAGGCTACGAGCAGTACTTC

v_gene: TRBV20-1
d_gene: .
abundance: many
j_gene: TRBJ1-1
CDR3aa: CSASLDTFAFF
CDR3nt: TGCAGTGCTAGCCTAGACACCTTTGCTTTCTTT

v_gene: TRBV7-2
d_gene: .
abundance: .
j_gene: TRBJ2-1
CDR3aa: CASSLDPGSDEQFF
CDR3nt: TGTGCCAGCAGCTTAGATCCCGGCTCGGATGAGCAGTTCTTC

v_gene: TRBV4-3
d_gene: .
abundance: many
j_gene: TRBJ2-7
CDR3aa: CASSQDRDGYEQYF
CDR3nt: TGCGCCAGCAGCCAAGATCGGGACGGATACGAGCAGTACTTC

v_gene: TRBV25-1
d_gene: TRBD2
abundance: few
j_gene: TRBJ2-7
CDR3aa: CASKGLAVLGGYEQYF
CDR3nt: TGTGCCAGCAAGGGACTAGCGGTACTCGGGGGGTACGAGCAGTACTTC

v_gene: TRBV3-1
d_gene: .
abundance: .
j_gene: TRBJ2-1
CDR3aa: CASSPWGKRSSYNEQFF
CDR3nt: TGTGCCAGCAGCCCTTGGGGAAAACGGAGCTCCTACAATGAGCAGTTCTTC

v_gene: TRBV24-1
d_gene: .
abundance: few
j_gene: TRBJ2-3
CDR3aa: CATSYRTDTQYF
CDR3nt: TGTGCCACGTCGTACAGAACAGATACGCAGTATTTT

v_gene: TRBV20-1
d_gene: .
abundance: .
j_gene: TRBJ2-4
CDR3aa: CDGGKPKNIQYF
CDR3nt: TGCGATGGGGGGAAACCCAAAAACATTCAGTACTTC

v_gene: TRBV20-1
d_gene: .
abundance: few
j_gene: TRBJ1-6
CDR3aa: CSARVGSNSPLHF
CDR3nt: TGCAGTGCTAGAGTCGGAAGTAATTCACCCCTCCACTTT

v_gene: TRBV2
d_gene: .
abundance: .
j_gene: TRBJ2-1
CDR3aa: CASSERSGQFNEQFF
CDR3nt: TGTGCCAGCAGTGAAAGGTCGGGACAATTCAATGAGCAGTTCTTC

v_gene: TRBV28
d_gene: .
abundance: .
j_gene: TRBJ2-7
CDR3aa: CASRPGGPYEQYF
CDR3nt: TGTGCCAGCAGACCCGGGGGACCCTACGAGCAGTACTTC

v_gene: TRBV24-1
d_gene: .
abundance: .
j_gene: TRBJ2-2
CDR3aa: CATSEEYTGELFF
CDR3nt: TGTGCCACCAGTGAAGAGTACACCGGGGAGCTGTTTTTT

v_gene: TRBV15
d_gene: TRBD1
abundance: .
j_gene: TRBJ2-3
CDR3aa: CATSGPYYLDRGGDTQYF
CDR3nt: TGTGCCACCAGCGGACCCTATTATCTTGACAGGGGCGGAGATACGCAGTATTTT

v_gene: TRBV20-1
d_gene: .
abundance: .
j_gene: TRBJ1-5
CDR3aa: CSARLRGPWNQPQHF
CDR3nt: TGCAGTGCTAGATTAAGAGGTCCGTGGAATCAGCCCCAGCATTTT

v_gene: TRBV4-3
d_gene: .
abundance: few
j_gene: TRBJ2-1
CDR3aa: CASSQEANPTTNNEQFF
CDR3nt: TGCGCCAGCAGCCAAGAAGCCAACCCAACAACCAACAATGAGCAGTTCTTC

v_gene: TRBV11-2
d_gene: TRBD1
abundance: few
j_gene: TRBJ1-1
CDR3aa: CASSPRTGGETEAFF
CDR3nt: TGTGCCAGCAGCCCGCGGACAGGGGGAGAGACTGAAGCTTTCTTT

v_gene: TRBV12-3/TRBV12-4
d_gene: .
abundance: .
j_gene: TRBJ2-7
CDR3aa: CASSLDWGTYEQYF
CDR3nt: TGTGCCAGCAGTTTAGACTGGGGTACCTACGAGCAGTACTTC

v_gene: TRBV5-1
d_gene: TRBD1
abundance: many
j_gene: TRBJ2-7
CDR3aa: CASSLGTGGYEQYF
CDR3nt: TGCGCCAGCAGCTTGGGGACAGGGGGCTACGAGCAGTACTTC

v_gene: TRBV29-1
d_gene: .
abundance: .
j_gene: TRBJ2-2
CDR3aa: CSVRRAGDKNTGELFF
CDR3nt: TGCAGCGTCAGACGGGCCGGGGACAAGAACACCGGGGAGCTGTTTTTT

v_gene: TRBV12-3/TRBV12-4
d_gene: TRBD2
abundance: few
j_gene: TRBJ2-3
CDR3aa: CASSRLLAASTDTQYF
CDR3nt: TGTGCCAGCAGTCGACTCCTAGCGGCTAGCACAGATACGCAGTATTTT

v_gene: TRBV12-3/TRBV12-4
d_gene: .
abundance: few
j_gene: TRBJ1-2
CDR3aa: CASSLGVNYGYTF
CDR3nt: TGTGCCAGCAGTTTAGGCGTAAACTATGGCTACACCTTC

v_gene: TRBV5-6
d_gene: .
abundance: few
j_gene: TRBJ2-7
CDR3aa: CASSFFGGTVAYEQYF
CDR3nt: TGTGCCAGCAGCTTCTTCGGCGGGACGGTCGCCTACGAGCAGTACTTC

v_gene: TRBV12-3/TRBV12-4
d_gene: .
abundance: many
j_gene: TRBJ2-7
CDR3aa: CASGYSYEQYF
CDR3nt: TGTGCCAGCGGCTACAGCTACGAGCAGTACTTC

v_gene: TRBV7-8
d_gene: TRBD1
abundance: few
j_gene: TRBJ2-6
CDR3aa: CASSLGGRGLSGANVLTF
CDR3nt: TGTGCCAGCAGCTTAGGGGGCAGGGGGCTGTCTGGGGCCAACGTCCTGACTTTC

v_gene: TRBV7-2
d_gene: .
abundance: .
j_gene: TRBJ2-5
CDR3aa: CASSPDWVQETQYF
CDR3nt: TGTGCCAGCAGCCCCGACTGGGTACAAGAGACCCAGTACTTC

v_gene: TRBV20-1
d_gene: .
abundance: many
j_gene: TRBJ2-7
CDR3aa: CSAHQQGRIGYEQYF
CDR3nt: TGCAGTGCTCACCAACAGGGGAGGATTGGCTACGAGCAGTACTTC

v_gene: TRBV11-2
d_gene: TRBD1
abundance: many
j_gene: TRBJ2-7
CDR3aa: CASSLMGGQGSYEQYF
CDR3nt: TGTGCCAGCAGCCTTATGGGGGGACAGGGGTCCTACGAGCAGTACTTC

v_gene: TRBV2
d_gene: .
abundance: .
j_gene: TRBJ2-1
CDR3aa: CASCRTSHNEQFF
CDR3nt: TGTGCCAGCTGTAGGACCAGTCACAATGAGCAGTTCTTC

v_gene: TRBV20-1
d_gene: .
abundance: .
j_gene: TRBJ1-1
CDR3aa: CSANRADTEAFF
CDR3nt: TGCAGTGCAAACAGGGCAGACACTGAAGCTTTCTTT

v_gene: TRBV28
d_gene: .
abundance: .
j_gene: TRBJ2-6
CDR3aa: CASSSATTGSGANVLTF
CDR3nt: TGTGCCAGCAGTTCCGCTACCACAGGCTCTGGGGCCAACGTCCTGACTTTC

v_gene: TRBV7-2
d_gene: .
abundance: few
j_gene: TRBJ2-7
CDR3aa: CASSLRDGDEQYF
CDR3nt: TGTGCCAGCAGCTTGAGGGACGGGGACGAGCAGTACTTC

v_gene: TRBV6-1
d_gene: .
abundance: few
j_gene: TRBJ1-1
CDR3aa: CASSVGYTEAFF
CDR3nt: TGTGCCAGCAGTGTGGGGTACACTGAAGCTTTCTTT

v_gene: TRBV27
d_gene: .
abundance: few
j_gene: TRBJ2-2
CDR3aa: CASSPSGGFTGELFF
CDR3nt: TGTGCCAGCAGTCCCTCCGGGGGATTTACCGGGGAGCTGTTTTTT

v_gene: TRBV29-1
d_gene: TRBD2
abundance: many
j_gene: TRBJ2-7
CDR3aa: CSVELAGVEYEQYF
CDR3nt: TGCAGCGTTGAATTAGCGGGAGTGGAGTACGAGCAGTACTTC

v_gene: TRBV29-1
d_gene: TRBD2
abundance: many
j_gene: TRBJ2-3
CDR3aa: CSVGTSGSLQYF
CDR3nt: TGCAGCGTTGGGACTAGCGGATCTTTGCAGTATTTT

v_gene: TRBV20-1
d_gene: TRBD1
abundance: many
j_gene: TRBJ2-1
CDR3aa: CSARDSVTGTGGYEQFF
CDR3nt: TGCAGTGCTAGAGATTCGGTGACGGGGACAGGCGGGTATGAGCAGTTCTTC

v_gene: TRBV12-3/TRBV12-4
d_gene: .
abundance: few
j_gene: TRBJ1-5
CDR3aa: CASSLRPSNQPQHF
CDR3nt: TGTGCCAGCAGTTTAAGACCGTCCAATCAGCCCCAGCATTTT

v_gene: TRBV2
d_gene: .
abundance: many
j_gene: TRBJ1-4
CDR3aa: CASSDNDGEKLFF
CDR3nt: TGTGCCAGCAGCGACAACGACGGTGAAAAACTGTTTTTT

v_gene: TRBV29-1
d_gene: .
abundance: .
j_gene: TRBJ2-3
CDR3aa: CSVEPRGGTDTQYF
CDR3nt: TGCAGCGTTGAACCGCGAGGGGGCACAGATACGCAGTATTTT

v_gene: TRBV20-1
d_gene: .
abundance: few
j_gene: TRBJ1-4
CDR3aa: CSARVGTRNEKLFF
CDR3nt: TGCAGTGCTAGAGTCGGGACCCGAAATGAAAAACTGTTTTTT

v_gene: TRBV4-3
d_gene: .
abundance: .
j_gene: TRBJ1-6
CDR3aa: CASSQGRVNSPLHF
CDR3nt: TGCGCCAGCAGCCAAGGTCGAGTTAATTCACCCCTCCACTTT

v_gene: TRBV6-2/TRBV6-3
d_gene: .
abundance: .
j_gene: TRBJ2-1
CDR3aa: CASTLGGDYNEQFF
CDR3nt: TGTGCCAGCACCTTGGGGGGAGATTACAATGAGCAGTTCTTC

v_gene: TRBV7-3
d_gene: .
abundance: many
j_gene: TRBJ2-2
CDR3aa: CASSKYTGELFF
CDR3nt: TGTGCCAGCAGCAAGTACACCGGGGAGCTGTTTTTT

v_gene: TRBV6-5
d_gene: .
abundance: many
j_gene: TRBJ1-2
CDR3aa: CASSYSKGNYGYTF
CDR3nt: TGTGCCAGCAGTTACTCAAAGGGTAACTATGGCTACACCTTC

v_gene: TRBV20-1
d_gene: .
abundance: few
j_gene: TRBJ1-1
CDR3aa: CSARGQLNTEAFF
CDR3nt: TGCAGTGCTAGAGGGCAACTGAACACTGAAGCTTTCTTT

v_gene: TRBV4-2
d_gene: .
abundance: .
j_gene: TRBJ2-5
CDR3aa: CASSPSVFSQETQYF
CDR3nt: TGTGCCAGCAGCCCAAGTGTCTTCAGCCAAGAGACCCAGTACTTC

v_gene: TRBV20-1
d_gene: .
abundance: many
j_gene: TRBJ2-1
CDR3aa: CSAGSHRVYNEQFF
CDR3nt: TGCAGTGCTGGGTCGCACAGGGTATACAATGAGCAGTTCTTC

v_gene: TRBV24-1
d_gene: .
abundance: many
j_gene: TRBJ2-3
CDR3aa: CATSDPTDTQYF
CDR3nt: TGTGCCACCAGTGATCCCACAGATACGCAGTATTTT